Following are 29 T cell receptor beta chains from one sample sequenced in a study of read filtering for tumor transcriptome and immune sequencing. This library used around 400 ng RNA and molecular barcoded adaptors spanning alpha/delta and beta/gamma chains. One entry per CDR3 protein, called by TCRdb with MiXCR from the reads. The table has some 30,000 distinct CDR3 sequences, approximately 17% seen once; the top ten hold around 16%. Sequences were obtained from a population of CD138-negative cells sorted from bone marrow. Receptors originate from a donor aged 40 or over with multiple myeloma.

Comments on this clonotype: Being one base from a much bigger clone, this may be a read error. The V gene is TRBV6-5, the J gene TRBJ2-3; 8 bases are shared with TRBD1. The CDR3 contains 15 residues. CDR1 and CDR2 (germline): MNHEY, SVGAGI. DNA of the CDR3: TGTGTCAGCACCCCGGGACAGGTTTTTCCAGATACGCAGTATTTT. Its translation is CVSTPGQVFPDTQYF.

This clonotype was counted many times. The V gene is TRBV20-1, the J gene TRBJ2-5, with D maybe TRBD2 (6 bases). This CDR3 contains 14 residues. CDR1 is DFQATT, CDR2 SNEGSKA, per germline (reference sequence). Trimming pared 4 bases from V and 2 bases from J, leaving 14 bases between. The CDR3 is CSATYLALQETQYF. The DNA for the CDR3 is TGCAGTGCTACGTACCTAGCGTTACAAGAGACCCAGTACTTC.

V gene TRBV7-2 combines with J gene TRBJ2-1, with no clear D. V lost 8 bases and J 0 bases, leaving 20 bases between the germline ends. The CDR3 is made up of 17 amino acids. Germline V gene data show CDR1 as SGHTA and CDR2 as FQGNSA. The CDR3 loop is CASGSNTAVGSYNEQFF. CDR3 nucleotide sequence: TGTGCCAGCGGCTCTAATACTGCTGTTGGCTCCTACAATGAGCAGTTCTTC.

This clonotype was seen many times. The chain combines TRBV30 with TRBJ2-7; D call uncertain. Per germline, CDR1 GTSNPN and CDR2 SVGIG (reference sequence). V shed 0 bases and J shed 4 bases, with 7 bases lying between them. The CDR3 is 12 residues long. The CDR3 sequence is CAWSVLTYEQYF. The DNA of the CDR3 is TGTGCCTGGAGTGTACTGACTTACGAGCAGTACTTC.

The table lists this clonotype with a few counts. This could be a read error, since a much larger clone is one nucleotide away. V and J are TRBV18 and TRBJ1-2; maybe TRBD1 (6 bases). This CDR3 spans 14 amino acids. Germline CDR1 and CDR2: KGHSH and LQKENI. The chain's CDR3 is CAGSPSGADYGYTF. As DNA, the CDR3 is TGTGCCGGCTCACCATCAGGGGCGGACTATGGCTACACCTTC.

This clonotype has ten or more counts. The chain employs TRBV20-1 and TRBJ2-3, with D hard to call. The CDR3 runs 11 residues. In germline, CDR1 is DFQATT, CDR2 SNEGSKA (reference sequence). The CDR3 DNA reads TGCAGAGCCTTGTGCACAGATACGCAGTATTTT. It encodes CRALCTDTQYF.

In its sample, this clonotype was seen many times. This chain links TRBV29-1 with TRBJ1-1; D is uncertain. Trimming took off 6 bases at V and 1 base at J, with 9 bases between the two ends. This CDR3 is 12 amino acids long. The germline V gene has CDR1 SQVTM and CDR2 ANQGSEA. In DNA, the CDR3 is TGCAGCGTCCGTCCAGGGAACACTGAAGCTTTCTTT. It is translated as CSVRPGNTEAFF.

The chain couples TRBV28 to TRBJ2-5; 12 bases are shared with TRBD2. The length of the CDR3 is 15 residues. Per the germline V gene, CDR1 is MDHEN and CDR2 is SYDVKM. V shed 6 bases and J 7 bases; nucleotides not matched to a gene: 9. DNA of the CDR3: TGTGCCAGCAGCCCGACTAGCGGGAGTCGGGGGACCCAGTACTTC. Translated, it gives CASSPTSGSRGTQYF. The full variable domain, its missing parts supplied by reference TRBV28 and TRBJ2-5, is DVKVTQSSRYLVKRTGEKVFLECVQDMDHENMFWYRQDPGLGLRLIYFSYDVKMKEKGDIPEGYSVSREKKERFSLILESASTNQTSMYLCASSPTSGSRGTQYFGPGTRLLVL.

This clonotype was detected ten times or more. The V call is TRBV11-2, the J call TRBJ1-1; 9 bases agree with TRBD1. This CDR3 region has 14 residues. Germline lookup yields CDR1 SGHAT and CDR2 FQNNGV. V dropped 5 bases and J dropped 2; count of bases not matched to a gene: 3. CDR3 DNA: TGTGCCAGCAGCATGACAGGGGGAAACACTGAAGCTTTCTTT. Its translation is CASSMTGGNTEAFF.

This clonotype has only one observation. Just one base apart from a much larger clone, this may be a read error. No conserved phenylalanine or tryptophan is present at the end of the CDR3, so a read error is the likely explanation. The rearrangement links TRBV29-1 to TRBJ2-5; TRBD2 matches 10 bases. This CDR3 has 16 residues. Germline CDR1 reads SQVTM; CDR2 reads ANQGSEA. The ends lost 3 bases at V and 1 base at J; junction bases unmatched: 8. In DNA, the CDR3 is TGCAGCGTTGATGGGGTAGCGGGAGGCCCCCAAGAGACCCAGTACCTC. This translates into CSVDGVAGGPQETQYL.

In the case of this clonotype: This could be a read error, since a much larger clone is one nucleotide away. The genes are TRBV25-1 and TRBJ1-1; D remains ambiguous. Germline-derived CDR1 and CDR2 are MGHDK and SYGVNS. CDR3 size: 15 residues. CDR3 amino acids: CAGSEPGSQYTEAFF. CDR3 sequence (DNA): TGTGCCGGCAGTGAACCGGGCAGTCAGTACACTGAAGCTTTCTTT.

This clonotype has at least ten counts. V gene TRBV20-1 combines with J gene TRBJ2-1; D is possibly TRBD1 (5 bases). The V gene lost 3 bases and the J gene lost 5 bases, with 14 bases spanning the gap. The CDR3 runs to 14 residues. Germline V lookup: CDR1 DFQATT, CDR2 SNEGSKA (reference sequence). The CDR3 coding sequence is TGCAGTGCTAGTCTCCAGGGCCCCGACAATGAGCAGTTCTTC. Translation: CSASLQGPDNEQFF.

As regards this clonotype: Given the absence of the conserved phenylalanine or tryptophan at the CDR3 end, a read error is likely. V is TRBV10-3 and J is TRBJ2-6, with D tentatively TRBD1 or TRBD2 (5 bases each). The V gene's germline CDR1 is ENHRY and CDR2 SYGVKD. The CDR3 runs 15 residues. With 3 bases removed from V and 4 bases from J, the gap between germline ends came to 10 bases. The chain's CDR3 is CAISDVGTGANVLTC. The CDR3 DNA is TGTGCCATCAGTGATGTAGGGACCGGGGCCAACGTCCTGACTTGC.

This clonotype has a single count. Being one base from a much bigger clone, this may be a read error. The V and J genes are TRBV7-6 and TRBJ1-1; TRBD1 is a possible D gene (5 bases). This CDR3 region has 15 residues. Germline V lookup: CDR1 SGHVS, CDR2 FNYEAQ. The CDR3 DNA sequence: TGTACCAGCCCCTTGGGGGGGGTAGGCAACACTGAAGCTTTCTTT. Translation gives CTSPLGGVGNTEAFF.

The chain recombines TRBV2 with TRBJ2-1; D is undetermined. V lost 5 bases to trimming and J lost 8 bases, with 10 bases between them. Per germline, CDR1 SNHLY and CDR2 FYNNEI. This CDR3 region has 12 residues. In nucleotides, the CDR3 is TGTGCCAGCAGTATAACCAGCGATGAGCAGTTCTTC. It yields the protein CASSITSDEQFF.

The table lists this clonotype with many counts. The chain has TRBV5-1 and TRBJ1-1, with D possibly TRBD1 on 5 matching bases. The CDR3 length is 12 residues. Looked up from germline, CDR1 is SGHRS and CDR2 is YFSETQ. With 3 bases removed from V and 7 bases from J, the gap between germline ends came to 10 bases. This CDR3 reads CASSWGGNEAFF. DNA of the CDR3: TGCGCCAGCAGCTGGGGGGGTAATGAAGCTTTCTTT.

This sequence joins TRBV6-1 and TRBJ2-1; the D gene could be TRBD1 or TRBD2 (5 bases each). The V and J ends lost 8 bases and 8 bases respectively, with 31 bases between them. Germline V lookup: CDR1 MNHNS, CDR2 SASEGT. The CDR3 totals 18 residues. The CDR3 spells CASGFYYVTGTPWDEQFF. DNA for the CDR3: TGTGCCAGCGGTTTTTATTACGTCACCGGGACCCCCTGGGATGAGCAGTTCTTC.

This clonotype was observed a handful of times. V gene TRBV7-2 combines with J gene TRBJ2-2; D gene unclear. Between the trimmed V and J ends, which lost 1 base and 5 bases, there was a span of 5 bases. CDR3 length: 13 residues. Germline CDR1 is SGHTA and CDR2 is FQGNSA. The CDR3: CASSLEMTGELFF. In DNA form, the CDR3 reads TGTGCCAGCAGCTTAGAAATGACCGGGGAGCTGTTTTTT.

As regards this clonotype: With a much larger clone just one base away, this may be a read error. Because the CDR3's place on the DNA is in doubt, the DNA is left out and the CDR3 is given as listed by TCRdb. The gene calls are TRBV6-5 and TRBJ2-3. The CDR3 has 16 residues if both end residues are counted. Per the germline V gene, CDR1 is MNHEY and CDR2 is SVGAGI. CDR3 residues: CASSYSVPANTDTQYF.

The rearrangement links TRBV12-3 or TRBV12-4 to TRBJ2-5, with 9 bases lining up with TRBD2. Trimming took 7 bases from V and 2 from J; bases not matched to a gene: 8. The length of the CDR3 is 15 residues. The CDR3 DNA is TGTGCCAGCAACCTTAGCGGGGGTGGTCAAGAGACCCAGTACTTC. Protein: CASNLSGGGQETQYF.

In this sample, this clonotype turned up many times. The CDR3 region is CASSSSGNEKLFF. The CDR3 DNA is TGTGCCAGCAGCTCATCAGGGAACGAAAAACTGTTTTTT. The chain couples TRBV7-9 to TRBJ1-4, with D possibly TRBD1 on 5 matching bases. The CDR3 sequence is 13 residues long. The V gene lost 4 bases and the J gene lost 8 bases, with 11 bases spanning the gap. Germline CDR1 SEHNR, CDR2 FQNEAQ (reference sequence).

This clonotype was counted ten times or more. The chain recombines TRBV7-8 with TRBJ1-4; D ambiguous. V gave up 4 bases and J gave up 8 bases, with 14 bases separating them. CDR1 and CDR2 from the germline V gene are SGHVS and FQNEAQ. The CDR3 covers 14 residues. CDR3 loop: CASSSNPGGEKLFF. As DNA, the CDR3 is TGTGCCAGCAGCTCCAATCCAGGCGGCGAAAAACTGTTTTTT.

This clonotype has ten or more counts. This sequence joins TRBV10-3 and TRBJ2-5; 14 bases fit TRBD2. This CDR3 is built from 16 residues. V was clipped by 6 bases and J by 3 bases; unmatched bases: 6. Germline CDR1 reads ENHRY; CDR2 reads SYGVKD. The CDR3 sequence: CAIRGPGLAGEETQYF. CDR3 bases: TGTGCCATCAGGGGTCCGGGACTAGCGGGGGAAGAGACCCAGTACTTC.

This clonotype is medium-sized (0.01 to 0.1%) in the sample. The rearrangement links TRBV29-1 to TRBJ2-1; 7 bases are a match to TRBD2. Germline-derived CDR1 and CDR2 are SQVTM and ANQGSEA. The ends lost 7 bases at V and 9 bases at J; junction bases unmatched: 18. This CDR3 is 15 amino acids long. The CDR3 region has the DNA TGCAGCGCAGGGACTACCGAAACGTCTGGCAGTGAGCAGTTCTTC. Translated: CSAGTTETSGSEQFF.

This clonotype was found a few times. The rearrangement joins TRBV28 to TRBJ2-7, with 7 nucleotides matching TRBD2. The trim removed 8 bases at V and 2 bases at J, leaving 3 bases unmatched. The length of the CDR3 is 12 residues. CDR1 MDHEN and CDR2 SYDVKM come from the germline V gene. CDR3: CASAGETYEQYF. The DNA of the CDR3 is TGTGCCAGCGCGGGGGAAACCTACGAGCAGTACTTC.

This clonotype was seen at least ten times. The chain links TRBV7-3 to TRBJ2-2; TRBD2 matches 11 bases. The trim removed 5 bases at V and 3 bases at J, leaving 5 bases unmatched. Germline CDR1 SGHTA, CDR2 FQGTGA. CDR3 size: 16 residues. Written as DNA, the CDR3 is TGTGCCAGCAGCAGTAGCGGGGGGGCCTACACCGGGGAGCTGTTTTTT. It yields the protein CASSSSGGAYTGELFF.

Comments on this clonotype: A much larger clone is a single base away; this may be a read error. The chain has TRBV20-1 and TRBJ2-5; D may be TRBD2 (6 bases). The V gene's germline CDR1 is DFQATT and CDR2 SNEGSKA (reference sequence). The CDR3 is 13 residues long. Trimming took 1 base from V and 9 from J, leaving 15 bases between them. DNA for the CDR3: TGCAGTGCTAGAGTCGCCAGTCGGGAGTCCCAGTACTTC. It codes for CSARVASRESQYF.

This clonotype was found many times. The CDR3 nucleotides read TGTGCCAGCAGATCCCAGGGGTTGGAGACCCAGTACTTC. Its protein is CASRSQGLETQYF. The V and J genes are TRBV28 and TRBJ2-5; D is perhaps TRBD1 (6 bases). CDR3 length: 13 amino acids. Per germline, CDR1 MDHEN and CDR2 SYDVKM. V lost 6 bases and J lost 5, with 13 bases in between.

In this sample, this clonotype is medium-sized. The chain has TRBV21-1 and TRBJ1-6; the table's D call, TRBD1, has no DNA check behind it. TRBV21-1 is marked as a pseudogene. The length of the CDR3 is 15 residues. The CDR3 sequence: CASSSDGTEGPPLHF. The CDR3 nucleotides read TGTGCCAGCAGCAGCGACGGGACAGAGGGGCCACCCCTCCACTTT.